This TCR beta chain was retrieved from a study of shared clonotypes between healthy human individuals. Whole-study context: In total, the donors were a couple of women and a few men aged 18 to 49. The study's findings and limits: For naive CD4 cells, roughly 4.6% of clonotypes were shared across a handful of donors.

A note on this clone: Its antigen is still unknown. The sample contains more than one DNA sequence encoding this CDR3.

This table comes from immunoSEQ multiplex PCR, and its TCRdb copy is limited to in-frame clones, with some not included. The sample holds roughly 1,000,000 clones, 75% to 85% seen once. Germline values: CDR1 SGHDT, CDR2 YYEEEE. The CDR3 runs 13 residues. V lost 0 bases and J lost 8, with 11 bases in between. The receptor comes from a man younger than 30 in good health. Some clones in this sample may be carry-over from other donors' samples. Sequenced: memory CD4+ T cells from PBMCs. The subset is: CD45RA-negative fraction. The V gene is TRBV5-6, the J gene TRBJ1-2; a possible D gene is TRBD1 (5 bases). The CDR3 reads CASSLGRRGGYTF. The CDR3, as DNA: TGTGCCAGCAGCTTGGGCCGTAGGGGAGGCTACACCTTC.